These T cell receptor beta chains were read from a single sample in a study of human T cells and chemical hapten exposure. Using its own MiXCR run on the RACE reads, TCRdb lists one record per CDR3 protein. Among about 260,000 distinct CDR3 sequences listed, more than 6.5% were seen once. The source was whole blood, collected in connection with sensitization to the hapten diphenylcyclopropenone (DPC). All receptors derive from a woman aged 40 to 50 with alopecia areata. Some clones in this sample may be carry-over from other donors' samples. Each CDR3 is given with its conserved first and last residue. Fields, in order: D gene, V gene, clone size, J gene, CDR3 protein, CDR3 DNA. D genes are given only for firm matches. Some rows have no size entry. The others give once, few or many, or a class for an expanded clone.

d_gene: TRBD1; v_gene: TRBV27; abundance: few; j_gene: TRBJ2-3; CDR3aa: CASSLTSGGQTTQYF; CDR3nt: TGTGCCAGCAGTTTAACCAGTGGGGGACAGACTACGCAGTATTTT
d_gene: TRBD2; v_gene: TRBV5-1; abundance: -; j_gene: TRBJ2-1; CDR3aa: CASSPRLAGGPNEQFF; CDR3nt: TGCGCCAGCAGCCCGAGACTAGCGGGAGGGCCCAATGAGCAGTTCTTC
d_gene: TRBD2; v_gene: TRBV20-1; abundance: few; j_gene: TRBJ2-1; CDR3aa: CSARDSGAGVRDEQFF; CDR3nt: TGCAGTGCTAGAGATTCGGGAGCGGGAGTTAGAGATGAGCAGTTCTTC
d_gene: -; v_gene: TRBV21-1; abundance: few; j_gene: TRBJ2-5; CDR3aa: CASSKWTAQETQYF; CDR3nt: TGTGCCAGCAGCAAATGGACAGCTCAAGAGACCCAGTACTTC
d_gene: TRBD1; v_gene: TRBV20-1; abundance: many; j_gene: TRBJ2-7; CDR3aa: CSARHTGTGIYEQYF; CDR3nt: TGCAGTGCTAGGCATACCGGGACAGGGATCTACGAGCAGTACTTC
d_gene: -; v_gene: TRBV5-5; abundance: -; j_gene: TRBJ2-3; CDR3aa: CASSLRRYGAGTDTQYF; CDR3nt: TGTGCCAGCAGCTTACGGAGGTATGGAGCGGGCACAGATACGCAGTATTTT
d_gene: -; v_gene: TRBV6-2/TRBV6-3; abundance: many; j_gene: TRBJ1-3; CDR3aa: CASSYTRRTSGNTIYF; CDR3nt: TGTGCCAGCAGTTACACGCGGAGGACGTCTGGAAACACCATATATTTT
d_gene: TRBD2; v_gene: TRBV28; abundance: -; j_gene: TRBJ2-7; CDR3aa: CASLATSGSPYEQYF; CDR3nt: TGTGCCAGTTTGGCCACTAGCGGGAGTCCCTACGAGCAGTACTTC
d_gene: -; v_gene: TRBV6-2/TRBV6-3; abundance: few; j_gene: TRBJ2-7; CDR3aa: CASSYGPMGISYEQYF; CDR3nt: TGTGCCAGCAGTTACGGACCTATGGGGATATCCTACGAGCAGTACTTC
d_gene: TRBD1; v_gene: TRBV7-9; abundance: -; j_gene: TRBJ2-5; CDR3aa: CASSSPDRAQETQYF; CDR3nt: TGTGCCAGCAGCTCACCGGACAGGGCGCAAGAGACCCAGTACTTC